This T cell receptor beta chain stems from a study of cytomegalovirus exposure and HLA in healthy donors. As for the study in general: The same platform as the approximately 670 first-cohort repertoires was used for the 100 to 150 validation repertoires, a later analysis reported.

The donors belonged to the approximately 120-subject validation cohort, separate from the approximately 700-subject first cohort. The method was immunoSEQ multiplex PCR; TCRdb's version includes in-frame clones alone and lacks a portion of them. Of about 170,000 clones in the sample, about 89% were seen once. Germline CDR1 reads MNHEY; CDR2 reads SVGAGI. The V gene lost 11 bases and the J gene lost 7 bases, with 15 bases spanning the gap. The CDR3 totals 11 residues. This TCR derives from a man aged 18 to 29 in good health and CMV-seropositive. This rearrangement joins TRBV6-5 to TRBJ2-7; possibly TRBD2 for D (6 bases). Source material: PBMCs. The CDR3 bases are TGTGCCTCATTTTCCGGGGGAGAGCAGTACTTC. Its protein product is CASFSGGEQYF.